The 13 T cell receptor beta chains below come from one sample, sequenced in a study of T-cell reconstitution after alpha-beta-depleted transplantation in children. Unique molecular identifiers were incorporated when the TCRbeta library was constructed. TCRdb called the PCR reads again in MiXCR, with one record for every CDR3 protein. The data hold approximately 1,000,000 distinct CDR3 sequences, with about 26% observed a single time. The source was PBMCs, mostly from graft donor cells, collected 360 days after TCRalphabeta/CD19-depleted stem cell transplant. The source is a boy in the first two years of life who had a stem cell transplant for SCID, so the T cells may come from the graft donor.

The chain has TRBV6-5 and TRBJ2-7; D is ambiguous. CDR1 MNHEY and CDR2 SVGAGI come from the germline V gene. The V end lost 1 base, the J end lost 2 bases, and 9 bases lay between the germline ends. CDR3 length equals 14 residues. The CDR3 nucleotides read TGTGCCAGCAGTTACTGGATCCCCCCCTACGAGCAGTACTTC. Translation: CASSYWIPPYEQYF.

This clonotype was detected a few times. The CDR3 sequence: CASVTDKAPYEQYF. The DNA for the CDR3 is TGTGCCAGCGTGACTGACAAGGCCCCCTACGAGCAGTACTTC. The rearrangement links TRBV12-3 or TRBV12-4 to TRBJ2-7; D is unclear. The CDR3 runs to 14 residues. V lost 8 bases and J 2 bases, leaving 16 bases between the germline ends.

CDR3 nucleotides: TGCAGTGCTAGAGATGGGGCGTACAGGGAATCACCCCTCCACTTT. This codes for CSARDGAYRESPLHF. The V gene is TRBV20-1, the J gene TRBJ1-6; possibly TRBD1 for D (6 bases). The germline gives CDR1 DFQATT, CDR2 SNEGSKA (reference sequence). With 0 bases removed from V and 10 bases from J, the gap between germline ends came to 16 bases. This CDR3 has 15 amino acids.

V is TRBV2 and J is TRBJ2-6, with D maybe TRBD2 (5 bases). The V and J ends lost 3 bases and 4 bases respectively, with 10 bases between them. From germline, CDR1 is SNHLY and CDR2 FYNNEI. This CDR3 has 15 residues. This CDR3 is CASSDAGGGANVLTF. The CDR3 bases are TGTGCCAGCAGTGATGCGGGCGGAGGGGCCAACGTCCTGACTTTC. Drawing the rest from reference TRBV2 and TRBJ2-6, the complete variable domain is EPEVTQTPSHQVTQMGQEVILRCVPISNHLYFYWYRQILGQKVEFLVSFYNNEISEKSEIFDDQFSVERPDGSNFTLKIRSTKLEDSAMYFCASSDAGGGANVLTFGAGSRLTVL.

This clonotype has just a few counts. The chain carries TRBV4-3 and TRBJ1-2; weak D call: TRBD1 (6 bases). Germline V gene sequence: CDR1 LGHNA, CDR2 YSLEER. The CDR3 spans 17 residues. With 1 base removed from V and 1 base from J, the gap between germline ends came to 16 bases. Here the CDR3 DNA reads TGCGCCAGCAGCCAAGTCTGGGGGCCGAGAGATAACTATGGCTACACCTTC. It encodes CASSQVWGPRDNYGYTF.

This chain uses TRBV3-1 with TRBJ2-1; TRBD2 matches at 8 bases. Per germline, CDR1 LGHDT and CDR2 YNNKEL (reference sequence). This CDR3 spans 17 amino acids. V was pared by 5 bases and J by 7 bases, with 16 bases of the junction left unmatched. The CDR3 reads CASSGHRGRGVRNEQFF. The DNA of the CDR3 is TGTGCCAGCAGCGGCCATCGGGGGCGGGGGGTACGGAATGAGCAGTTCTTC.

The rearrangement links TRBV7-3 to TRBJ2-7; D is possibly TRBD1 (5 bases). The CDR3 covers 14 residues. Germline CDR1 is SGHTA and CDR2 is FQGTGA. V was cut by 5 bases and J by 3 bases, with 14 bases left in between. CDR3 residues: CASSLGHPNYEQYF. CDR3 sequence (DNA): TGTGCCAGCAGCCTGGGGCACCCGAACTACGAGCAGTACTTC.

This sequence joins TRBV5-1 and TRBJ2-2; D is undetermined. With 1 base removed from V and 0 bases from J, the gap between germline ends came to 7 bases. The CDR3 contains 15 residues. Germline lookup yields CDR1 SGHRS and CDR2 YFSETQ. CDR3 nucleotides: TGCGCCAGCAGCTTGCCTAGTGCGAACACCGGGGAGCTGTTTTTT. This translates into CASSLPSANTGELFF.

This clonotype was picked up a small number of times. The CDR3 coding sequence is TGCAGTGGGATTGACACCACGCAAGAGACCCAGTACTTC. Its protein is CSGIDTTQETQYF. V gene TRBV20-1 combines with J gene TRBJ2-5; D call uncertain. The ends were cut back, 7 bases at V and 2 bases at J, with 14 bases in the middle. There are 13 residues in the CDR3. The germline V gene has CDR1 DFQATT and CDR2 SNEGSKA (reference sequence).

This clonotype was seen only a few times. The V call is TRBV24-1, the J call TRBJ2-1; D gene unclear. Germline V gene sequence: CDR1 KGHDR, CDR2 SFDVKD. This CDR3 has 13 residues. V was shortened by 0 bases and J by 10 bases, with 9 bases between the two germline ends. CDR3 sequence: CATSDLGHQEQFF. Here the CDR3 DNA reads TGTGCCACCAGTGATTTGGGGCACCAGGAGCAGTTCTTC.

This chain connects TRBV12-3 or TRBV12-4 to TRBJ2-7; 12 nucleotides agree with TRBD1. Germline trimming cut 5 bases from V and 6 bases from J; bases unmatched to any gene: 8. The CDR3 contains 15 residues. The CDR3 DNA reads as TGTGCCAGCAGTCCTTCCGGGACAGGGGGCTCCGAGCAGTACTTC. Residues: CASSPSGTGGSEQYF.

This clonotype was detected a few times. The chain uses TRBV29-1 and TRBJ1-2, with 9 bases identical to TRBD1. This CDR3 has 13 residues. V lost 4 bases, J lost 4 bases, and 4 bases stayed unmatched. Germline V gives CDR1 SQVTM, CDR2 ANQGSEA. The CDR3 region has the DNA TGCAGCGTTGGGGAGACAGGGGGCTATGGCTACACCTTC. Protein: CSVGETGGYGYTF.

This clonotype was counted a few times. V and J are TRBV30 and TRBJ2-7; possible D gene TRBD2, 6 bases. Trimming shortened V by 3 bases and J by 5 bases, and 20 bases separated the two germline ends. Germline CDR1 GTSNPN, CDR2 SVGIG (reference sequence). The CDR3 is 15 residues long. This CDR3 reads CAWSRDSGVGNEQYF. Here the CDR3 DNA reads TGTGCCTGGAGCCGGGACTCGGGTGTAGGAAACGAGCAGTACTTC.